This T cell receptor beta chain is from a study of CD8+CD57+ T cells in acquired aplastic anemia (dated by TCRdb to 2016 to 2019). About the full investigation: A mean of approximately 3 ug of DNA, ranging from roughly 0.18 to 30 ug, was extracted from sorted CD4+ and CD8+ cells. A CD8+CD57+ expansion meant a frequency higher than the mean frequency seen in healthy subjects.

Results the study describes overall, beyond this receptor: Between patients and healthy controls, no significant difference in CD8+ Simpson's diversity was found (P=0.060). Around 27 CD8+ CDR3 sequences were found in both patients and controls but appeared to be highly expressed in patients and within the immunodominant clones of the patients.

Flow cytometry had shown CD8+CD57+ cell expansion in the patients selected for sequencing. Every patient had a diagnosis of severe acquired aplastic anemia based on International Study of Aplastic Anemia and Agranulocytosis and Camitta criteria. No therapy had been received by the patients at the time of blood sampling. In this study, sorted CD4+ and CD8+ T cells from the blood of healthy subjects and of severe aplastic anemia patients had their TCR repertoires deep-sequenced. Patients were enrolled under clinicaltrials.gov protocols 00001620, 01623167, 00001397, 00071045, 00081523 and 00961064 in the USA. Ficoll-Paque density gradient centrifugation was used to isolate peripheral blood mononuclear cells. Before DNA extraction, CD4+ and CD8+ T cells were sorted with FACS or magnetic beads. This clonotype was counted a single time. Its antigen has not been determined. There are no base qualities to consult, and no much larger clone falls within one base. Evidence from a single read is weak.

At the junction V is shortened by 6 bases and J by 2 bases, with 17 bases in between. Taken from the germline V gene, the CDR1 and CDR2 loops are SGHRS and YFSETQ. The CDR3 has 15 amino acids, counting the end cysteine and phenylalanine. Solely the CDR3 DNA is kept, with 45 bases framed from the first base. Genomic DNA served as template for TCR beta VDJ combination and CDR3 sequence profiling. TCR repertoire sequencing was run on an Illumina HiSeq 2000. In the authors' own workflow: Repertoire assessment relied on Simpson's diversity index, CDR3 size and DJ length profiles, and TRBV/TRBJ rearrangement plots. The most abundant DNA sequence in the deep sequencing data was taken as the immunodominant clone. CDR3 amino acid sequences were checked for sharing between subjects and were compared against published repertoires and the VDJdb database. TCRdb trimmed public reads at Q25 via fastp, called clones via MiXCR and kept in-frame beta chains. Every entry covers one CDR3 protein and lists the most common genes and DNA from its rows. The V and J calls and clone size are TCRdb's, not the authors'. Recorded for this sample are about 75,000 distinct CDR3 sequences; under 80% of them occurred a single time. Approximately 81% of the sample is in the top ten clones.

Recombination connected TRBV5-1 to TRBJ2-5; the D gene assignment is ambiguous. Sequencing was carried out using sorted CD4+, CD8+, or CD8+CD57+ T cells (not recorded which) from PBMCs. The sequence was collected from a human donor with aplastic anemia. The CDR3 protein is CASTLRWSAQETQYF. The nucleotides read TGCGCCAGCACCCTTAGATGGAGCGCACAAGAGACCCAGTACTTC.